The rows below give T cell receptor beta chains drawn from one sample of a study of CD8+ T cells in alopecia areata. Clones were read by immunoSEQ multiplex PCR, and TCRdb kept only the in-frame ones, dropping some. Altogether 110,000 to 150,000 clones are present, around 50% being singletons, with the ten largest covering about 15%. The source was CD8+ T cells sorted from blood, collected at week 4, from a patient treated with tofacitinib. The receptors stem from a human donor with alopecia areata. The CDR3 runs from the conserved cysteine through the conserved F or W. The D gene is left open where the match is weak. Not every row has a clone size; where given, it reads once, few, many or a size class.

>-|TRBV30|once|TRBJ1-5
TGTGCCTGGAGTGTAACAGAAAGCAATCAGCCCCAGCATTTT
CAWSVTESNQPQHF
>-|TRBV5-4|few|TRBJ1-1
TGTGCCAGCAGCTTGGGATGGTCGACGGCTTTCTTT
CASSLGWSTAFF
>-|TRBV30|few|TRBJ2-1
TGTGCCTGGAGTGACTGGGGCGCCTACAATGAGCAGTTCTTC
CAWSDWGAYNEQFF
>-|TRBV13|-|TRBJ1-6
TGTGCCAGCAGCTTAGGTACGCCCGACTATAATTCACCCCTCCACTTT
CASSLGTPDYNSPLHF
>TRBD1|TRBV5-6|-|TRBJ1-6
TGTGCCAGCAGCTTGCCGGGACAGCTCACTTCACCCCTCCACTTT
CASSLPGQLTSPLHF
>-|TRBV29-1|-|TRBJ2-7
TGCAGCGTGAGGGGCACTCTAGCGTCAACCGCCGAGCAGTACTTC
CSVRGTLASTAEQYF
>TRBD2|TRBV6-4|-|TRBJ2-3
TGTGCCAGCAGCATGACTAGCGGGGGGGCAGATACGCAGTATTTT
CASSMTSGGADTQYF
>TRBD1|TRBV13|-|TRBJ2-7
TGTGCCAGCAGTGAAATGGGACAGGGGGCGTACGAGCAGTACTTC
CASSEMGQGAYEQYF
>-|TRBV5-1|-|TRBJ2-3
TGCGCCAGCAGCCCTCGAAGGGGATTGAAAGGCACAGATACGCAGTATTTT
CASSPRRGLKGTDTQYF
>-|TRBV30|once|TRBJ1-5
TGTGCCTGGAGTAGAGAGGGCAATCAGCCCCAGCATTTT
CAWSREGNQPQHF
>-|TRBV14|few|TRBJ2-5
TGTGCCAGCAGCCAAGAGGAACAGACGGCCCAGTACTTC
CASSQEEQTAQYF
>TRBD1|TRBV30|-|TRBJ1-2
TGTGCCACCTACTCCGGACAGGGGTATGGCTACACCTTC
CATYSGQGYGYTF
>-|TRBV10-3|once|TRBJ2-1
TGTGCCATCAGTGTGGGAAATGAGCAGTTCTTC
CAISVGNEQFF
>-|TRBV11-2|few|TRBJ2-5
TGTGCCAGCTCCAATTCCCAGGGGCACTATGTGACCCAGTACTTC
CASSNSQGHYVTQYF
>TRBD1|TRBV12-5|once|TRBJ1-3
TGTGCTAGTGGTTTCACAGGGGGCTCTGGAAACACCATATATTTT
CASGFTGGSGNTIYF
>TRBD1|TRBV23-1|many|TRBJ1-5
TGCGCCAGCAGTCGAGGACAGGGCAATCAGCCCCAGCATTTT
CASSRGQGNQPQHF
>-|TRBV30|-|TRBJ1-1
TGTGCCTGGAGGAGGCAGATAAACACTGAAGCTTTCTTT
CAWRRQINTEAFF
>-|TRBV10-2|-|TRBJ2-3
TGCGCCAGCAGTGATCCCGGGAGCACAGATACGCAGTATTTT
CASSDPGSTDTQYF
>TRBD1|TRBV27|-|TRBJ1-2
TGTGCCAGCAGTTTATTAGGGACAGGGGAAGGCTACACCTTC
CASSLLGTGEGYTF
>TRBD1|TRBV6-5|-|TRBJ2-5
TGTGCCAGCAGTGCCGGACAGGACCAAGAGACCCAGTACTTC
CASSAGQDQETQYF
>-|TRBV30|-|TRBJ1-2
TGTGCCTGGAGTGGAGGGGCGGGGTATGGCTACACCTTC
CAWSGGAGYGYTF
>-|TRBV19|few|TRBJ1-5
TGTGCCAGTAGTATCCCCGAGGTGTGGAATCAGCCCCAGCATTTT
CASSIPEVWNQPQHF
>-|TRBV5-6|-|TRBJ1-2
TGTGCCAGCAGTTCCGACCCCCTCGGTGGCTACACCTTC
CASSSDPLGGYTF